Presented here are 18 T cell receptor beta chains from one specimen sequenced in a study of tumor-infiltrating lymphocytes in localized non-small cell lung cancer (dated by TCRdb to the early 2020s). The library was obtained by the immunoSEQ multiplex PCR assay. Drawn from immuneACCESS, this table holds only the in-frame rearrangements with V and J called that TCRdb kept. Clones are partly lost; checked studies trace under half to an unresolved V gene and leave the rest unexplained. The sample table holds tens of thousands of clones, of which nearly 70% were seen once. The ten largest clones represent about 14% of the sample. Sequencing was done on a sample of lung tumor tissue. Source of these receptors: a human donor with non-small cell lung cancer.

This clone was picked up one time. The chain's CDR3 is CSVEGTGNTEAFF. CDR3 nucleotide sequence: TGCAGCGTCGAGGGGACAGGGAACACTGAAGCTTTCTTT. V and J are TRBV29-1 and TRBJ1-1; 8 bases fit TRBD1. The CDR3 has 13 residues. After removal of 6 bases from V and 1 base from J, the junction contained 4 bases not matched to a gene. The germline gives CDR1 SQVTM, CDR2 ANQGSEA.

The chain carries TRBV5-6 and TRBJ2-2; 8 bases match TRBD2. This CDR3 has 15 amino acids. The V and J ends lost 4 bases and 8 bases, in that order; junction bases with no gene match: 10. CDR1 and CDR2 (germline): SGHDT, YYEEEE. As DNA, the CDR3 is TGTGCCAGCAGCCGAGGCGGGGGGCTAGCGGGGGAGCTGTTTTTT. This sequence encodes CASSRGGGLAGELFF.

This chain uses TRBV27 with TRBJ1-2; 7 bases agree with TRBD1. V shed 5 bases, J shed 4 bases, and the junction held 4 bases outside the gene matches. The CDR3 contains 13 residues. Germline lookup yields CDR1 MNHEY and CDR2 SMNVEV (reference sequence). The CDR3 loop is CASSLTGTYGYTF. CDR3 coding DNA: TGTGCCAGCAGTCTGACAGGGACCTATGGCTACACCTTC.

The genes are TRBV10-3 and TRBJ1-1; TRBD1 matches at 8 bases. Germline-derived CDR1 and CDR2 are ENHRY and SYGVKD. Germline trimming cut 0 bases from V and 4 bases from J; bases unmatched to any gene: 4. The CDR3 loop spans 15 amino acids. CDR3 sequence: CAISESNDRGTEAFF. The CDR3 DNA follows: TGTGCCATCAGTGAGTCTAACGACAGGGGCACTGAAGCTTTCTTT.

This clone has more than one count but fewer than ten. The chain links TRBV27 to TRBJ2-7; D gene uncertain. V was trimmed by 3 bases and J by 4 bases, leaving 4 bases between them. Germline assignment: CDR1 MNHEY and CDR2 SMNVEV (reference sequence). The CDR3 runs 11 residues. Here the CDR3 reads CASSFGYEQYF. The CDR3 region has the DNA TGTGCCAGCAGTTTTGGGTACGAGCAGTACTTC.

The chain employs TRBV18 and TRBJ1-5; perhaps TRBD1 as D (5 bases). The V gene lost 0 bases and the J gene lost 0 bases, with 12 bases spanning the gap. Per the germline V gene, CDR1 is KGHSH and CDR2 is LQKENI. The CDR3 runs 17 residues. CDR3 region: CASSPPGGILSNQPQHF. The CDR3 region has the DNA TGTGCCAGCTCACCACCGGGGGGTATACTTAGCAATCAGCCCCAGCATTTT.

The gene calls are TRBV5-6 and TRBJ1-5; no definite D call. CDR3 length: 14 amino acids. V gave up 4 bases and J gave up 6 bases, with 14 bases separating them. Germline values: CDR1 SGHDT, CDR2 YYEEEE. The CDR3 region is CASSMGVLVQPQHF. The CDR3 coding sequence is TGTGCCAGCAGCATGGGAGTCTTGGTTCAGCCCCAGCATTTT.

DNA of the CDR3: TGTGCCAGCAGTACCCAGGGGGCGGGGTACAATGAGCAGTTCTTC. Translating gives CASSTQGAGYNEQFF. V is TRBV6-5 and J is TRBJ2-1; 8 bases match TRBD1. There are 15 residues in the CDR3. CDR1 and CDR2 (germline): MNHEY, SVGAGI. With V trimmed by 5 bases and J by 4 bases, 7 bases remained unmatched.

V usage is TRBV9 and J usage is TRBJ2-2; the D gene is possibly TRBD2 (5 bases). The CDR3 runs to 16 residues. Germline V gives CDR1 SGDLS, CDR2 YYNGEE. Trimming removed 4 bases at V and 0 bases at J, with 13 bases between. Here the CDR3 DNA reads TGTGCCAGCAGCCCCCGGGCGGGCCCGAACACCGGGGAGCTGTTTTTT. Its protein product is CASSPRAGPNTGELFF.

This chain joins TRBV27 and TRBJ2-2, with 10 positions matching TRBD1. Germline V lookup: CDR1 MNHEY, CDR2 SMNVEV (reference sequence). With V trimmed by 5 bases and J by 4 bases, 7 bases remained unmatched. The CDR3 sequence is 16 residues long. CDR3 sequence: CASSRTGGTSTGELFF. CDR3 DNA sequence: TGTGCCAGCAGTAGGACAGGGGGGACCTCCACCGGGGAGCTGTTTTTT.

This rearrangement joins TRBV11-3 to TRBJ2-7, with 11 bases identical to TRBD2. This CDR3 is 16 amino acids long. Germline V gene sequence: CDR1 SGHNT, CDR2 YENEEA. V was pared by 1 base and J by 6 bases, with 8 bases of the junction left unmatched. Here the CDR3 reads CASSLGAASGRREQYF. The CDR3 DNA reads as TGTGCCAGCAGCTTAGGGGCGGCTAGCGGGAGGCGCGAGCAGTACTTC.

The rearrangement joins TRBV6-4 to TRBJ2-3; 8 nucleotides match TRBD2. The ends lost 4 bases at V and 6 bases at J; junction bases unmatched: 6. The CDR3 extends over 14 amino acids. CDR1 MRHNA and CDR2 SNTAGT come from the germline V gene. In DNA, the CDR3 is TGTGCCAGCAGTGCACGGGAGGGCCTCGATACGCAGTATTTT. This codes for CASSAREGLDTQYF.

V and J are TRBV5-4 and TRBJ2-7; 12 bases match TRBD2. The germline CDR1 and CDR2 sequences are SGHNT and YYREEE (reference sequence). V trimming: 4 bases; J trimming: 1 base; junction bases outside the gene matches: 6. The CDR3 is made up of 16 amino acids. CDR3 DNA: TGTGCCAGCAGCACGGGACTAGCGGGCTTTTCCTACGAGCAGTACTTC. Its protein is CASSTGLAGFSYEQYF.

The genes are TRBV4-2 and TRBJ2-3; 9 nucleotides line up with TRBD2. The CDR3 runs 14 residues. CDR1 LGHNA and CDR2 YNFKEQ come from the germline V gene. V trimming: 0 bases; J trimming: 6 bases; junction bases outside the gene matches: 1. CDR3 region: CASSQEGLADTQYF. DNA for the CDR3: TGTGCCAGCAGCCAAGAGGGACTAGCCGATACGCAGTATTTT.

This chain uses TRBV10-3 with TRBJ2-1, with unresolved D. The CDR3 is 13 residues long. Trimming cost V 2 bases and J 9 bases, with 11 bases left between them. Germline CDR1 and CDR2: ENHRY and SYGVKD. The DNA of the CDR3 is TGTGCCATCAGTGAGGGAGCAGCCGGTGAGCAGTTCTTC. This gives the protein CAISEGAAGEQFF.

The chain employs TRBV14 and TRBJ2-1; TRBD2 matches 8 bases. The CDR3 length is 14 residues. Germline CDR1 is SGHDN and CDR2 is FVKESK. V shed 4 bases and J 8 bases; nucleotides not matched to a gene: 7. CDR3 amino acids: CASSLRRRGDEQFF. CDR3 DNA: TGTGCCAGCAGCCTTCGTCGGCGGGGGGATGAGCAGTTCTTC.

This chain uses TRBV2 with TRBJ2-7; 11 bases are a match to TRBD1. The germline V gene encodes CDR1 SNHLY and CDR2 FYNNEI. CDR3 length: 15 amino acids. V gave up 6 bases and J gave up 5 bases; unmatched junction bases: 9. The CDR3 DNA reads TGTGCCAGCAGGCGACCGGGACAGGGGGGAGACGAGCAGTACTTC. Translating it yields CASRRPGQGGDEQYF.

This sequence joins TRBV27 and TRBJ2-5; TRBD2 agrees at 8 bases. Germline V gives CDR1 MNHEY, CDR2 SMNVEV (reference sequence). Trimming cost V 7 bases and J 5 bases; bases outside gene matches: 15. The CDR3 consists of 16 residues. CDR3 nucleotides: TGTGCCAGCACCCCTTTCGGGACTAGGAAACTGGAGACCCAGTACTTC. It yields the protein CASTPFGTRKLETQYF.